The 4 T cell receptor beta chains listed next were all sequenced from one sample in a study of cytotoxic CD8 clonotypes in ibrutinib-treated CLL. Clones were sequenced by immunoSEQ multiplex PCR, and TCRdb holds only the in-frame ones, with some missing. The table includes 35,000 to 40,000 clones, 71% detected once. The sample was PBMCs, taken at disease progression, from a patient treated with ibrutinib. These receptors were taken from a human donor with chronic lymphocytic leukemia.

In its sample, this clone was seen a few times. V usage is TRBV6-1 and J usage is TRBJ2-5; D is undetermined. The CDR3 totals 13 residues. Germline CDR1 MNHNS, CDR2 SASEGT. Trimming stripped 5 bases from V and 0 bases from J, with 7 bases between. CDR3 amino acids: CASSTAYQETQYF. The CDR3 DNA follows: TGTGCCAGCAGTACGGCCTACCAAGAGACCCAGTACTTC.

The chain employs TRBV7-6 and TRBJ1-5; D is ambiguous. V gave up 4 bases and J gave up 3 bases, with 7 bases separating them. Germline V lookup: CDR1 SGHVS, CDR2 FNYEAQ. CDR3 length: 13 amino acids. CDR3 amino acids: CASSSWVNQPQHF. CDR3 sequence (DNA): TGTGCCAGCAGCTCATGGGTCAATCAGCCCCAGCATTTT.

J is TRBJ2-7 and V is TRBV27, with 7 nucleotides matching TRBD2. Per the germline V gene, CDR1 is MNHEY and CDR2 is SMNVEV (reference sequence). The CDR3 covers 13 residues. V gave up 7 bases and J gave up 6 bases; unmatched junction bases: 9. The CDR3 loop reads CASNPIGGGEQYF. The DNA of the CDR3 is TGTGCCAGCAACCCGATTGGGGGGGGCGAGCAGTACTTC.

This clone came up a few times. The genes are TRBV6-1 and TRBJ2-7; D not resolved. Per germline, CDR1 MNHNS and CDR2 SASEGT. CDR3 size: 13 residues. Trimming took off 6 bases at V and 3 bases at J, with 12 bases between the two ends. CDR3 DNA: TGTGCCAGCAGCCTGGACGTAGGCTACGAGCAGTACTTC. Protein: CASSLDVGYEQYF.